What follows is one T cell receptor (beta chain) and its context. What it binds is unknown. These data are taken from a study of cytomegalovirus exposure and HLA in healthy donors. Study-wide findings and caveats: In an earlier analysis, most TCR beta V segments were productive about 90% or about 30% of the time. V- and J-gene trimming in TCR beta was tied to a missense DCLRE1C variant by an analysis performed later. Researchers had no immune exposure information except CMV serostatus available.

The PCR made use of 60 Vbeta and 13 Jbeta primers. Some clones are missing from TCRdb's copy, which holds only in-frame ones; the method was immunoSEQ multiplex PCR. The sample lists some 200,000 clones, roughly four fifths occurring once. At collection, donors were nominally healthy, but unrecorded immune exposures were probable. Germline CDR1 MNHEY, CDR2 SMNVEV (reference sequence). This CDR3 spans 15 amino acids. V shed 5 bases and J 8 bases; nucleotides not matched to a gene: 9. The clonotype comes from a woman younger than 45 in good health and CMV-seropositive. The sample taken for sequencing was PBMCs. J is TRBJ2-3 and V is TRBV27; 11 bases are a match to TRBD2. The CDR3 protein is CASSIRLAGSRTQYF. CDR3 in DNA: TGTGCCAGCAGTATAAGACTAGCGGGAAGTCGTACGCAGTATTTT.